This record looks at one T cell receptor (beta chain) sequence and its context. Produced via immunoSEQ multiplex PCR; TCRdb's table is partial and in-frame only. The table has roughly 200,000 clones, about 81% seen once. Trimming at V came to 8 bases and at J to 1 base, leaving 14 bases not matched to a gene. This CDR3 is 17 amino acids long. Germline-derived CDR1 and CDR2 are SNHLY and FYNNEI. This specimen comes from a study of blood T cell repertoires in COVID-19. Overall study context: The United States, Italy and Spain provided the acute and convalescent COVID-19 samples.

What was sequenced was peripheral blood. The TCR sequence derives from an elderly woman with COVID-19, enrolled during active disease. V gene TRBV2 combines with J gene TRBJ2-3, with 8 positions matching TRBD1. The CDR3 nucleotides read TGTGCCAGCTCCAGATTACCCCCGGGACAGGGCACAGATACGCAGTATTTT. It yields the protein CASSRLPPGQGTDTQYF.